This T cell receptor beta chain was identified during a study of T cells after yellow fever vaccination. Overall study results and limits: Abundant contaminating clonotypes from the bulk population could appear in FACS-sorted repertoires. Few clonotypes appeared in both CD4 and CD8 compartments. The study found a weaker secondary response that peaked faster, day 5 versus 15.

This clonotype was seen a few times. Its specificity is unknown. Generation of TCR cDNA used 5'RACE template switching (which added a universal primer site and UMIs). In TCRdb, the 5' RACE reads were re-called with MiXCR into one record per CDR3 protein. The sample shows 300,000 to 450,000 distinct CDR3 sequences, roughly 8.3% of them seen only once. The germline V gene has CDR1 MNHEY and CDR2 SMNVEV (reference sequence). Trimming cost V 4 bases and J 5 bases, with 17 bases left between them. CDR3 length: 15 amino acids. The sample here was PBMCs, taken 35 to 50 days after the first yellow fever vaccination. The sequence was obtained from a man younger than 35 who received the YFV17D yellow fever vaccine. The V call is TRBV27, the J call TRBJ1-2, with TRBD1 as a possible D gene (6 bases). As DNA, the CDR3 is TGTGCCAGCAGTTCACTGGGGGCAAGGGAATATGGCTACACCTTC. Translated, it gives CASSSLGAREYGYTF.